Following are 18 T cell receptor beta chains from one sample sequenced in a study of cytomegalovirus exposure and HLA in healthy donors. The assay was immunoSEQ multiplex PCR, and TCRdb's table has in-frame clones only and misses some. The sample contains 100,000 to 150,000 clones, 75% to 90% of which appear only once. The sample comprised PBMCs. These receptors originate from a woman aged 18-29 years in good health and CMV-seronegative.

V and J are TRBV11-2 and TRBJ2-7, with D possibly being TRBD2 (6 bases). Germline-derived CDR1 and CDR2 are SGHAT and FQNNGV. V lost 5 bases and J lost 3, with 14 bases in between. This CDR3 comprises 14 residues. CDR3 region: CASSRGISNYEQYF. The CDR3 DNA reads TGTGCCAGCAGCCGCGGGATTTCAAACTACGAGCAGTACTTC.

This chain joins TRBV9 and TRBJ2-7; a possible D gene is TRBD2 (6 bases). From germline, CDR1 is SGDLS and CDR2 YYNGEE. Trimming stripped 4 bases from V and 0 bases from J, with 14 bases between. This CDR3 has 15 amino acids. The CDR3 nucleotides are TGTGCCAGCAGCCCCACTAGCTTATCCTCCTACGAGCAGTACTTC. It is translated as CASSPTSLSSYEQYF.

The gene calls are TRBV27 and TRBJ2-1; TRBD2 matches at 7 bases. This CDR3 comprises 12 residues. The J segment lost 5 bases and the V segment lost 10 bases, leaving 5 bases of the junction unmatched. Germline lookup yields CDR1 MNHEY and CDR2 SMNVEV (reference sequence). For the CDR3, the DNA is TGTGCCACCGGGAGGCCACACAATGAGCAGTTCTTC. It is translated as CATGRPHNEQFF.

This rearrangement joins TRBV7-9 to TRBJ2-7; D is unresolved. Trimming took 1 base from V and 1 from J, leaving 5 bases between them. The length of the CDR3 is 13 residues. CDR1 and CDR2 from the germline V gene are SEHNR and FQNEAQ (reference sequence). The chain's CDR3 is CASSLGLSYEQYF. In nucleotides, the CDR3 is TGTGCCAGCAGCTTAGGACTTTCCTACGAGCAGTACTTC.

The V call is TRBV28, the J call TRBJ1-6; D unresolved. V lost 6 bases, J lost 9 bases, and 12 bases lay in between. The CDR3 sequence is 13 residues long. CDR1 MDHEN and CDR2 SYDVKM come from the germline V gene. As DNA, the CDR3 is TGTGCCAGCAGATCACTTGAGTTTTCACCCCTCCACTTT. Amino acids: CASRSLEFSPLHF.

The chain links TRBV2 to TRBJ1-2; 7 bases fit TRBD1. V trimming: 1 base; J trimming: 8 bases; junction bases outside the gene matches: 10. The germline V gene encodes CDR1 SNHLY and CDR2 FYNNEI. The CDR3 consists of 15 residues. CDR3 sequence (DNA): TGTGCCAGCAGTGAAGGCTCCGACAGGGTGAGCGGCTACACCTTC. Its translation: CASSEGSDRVSGYTF.

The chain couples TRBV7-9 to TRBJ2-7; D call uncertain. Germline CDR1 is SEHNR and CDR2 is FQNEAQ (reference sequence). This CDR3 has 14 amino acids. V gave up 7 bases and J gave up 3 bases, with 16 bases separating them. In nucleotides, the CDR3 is TGTGCCAGCACCCCCTCTGAGGTACTCTACGAGCAGTACTTC. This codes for CASTPSEVLYEQYF.

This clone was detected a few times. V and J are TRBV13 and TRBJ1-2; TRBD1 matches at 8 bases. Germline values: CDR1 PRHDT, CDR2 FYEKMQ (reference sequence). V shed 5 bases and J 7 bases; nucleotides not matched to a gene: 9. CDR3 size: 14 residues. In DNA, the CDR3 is TGTGCCAGCAGCGTTCTGGACAGGGAGGTTGGCTACACCTTC. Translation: CASSVLDREVGYTF.

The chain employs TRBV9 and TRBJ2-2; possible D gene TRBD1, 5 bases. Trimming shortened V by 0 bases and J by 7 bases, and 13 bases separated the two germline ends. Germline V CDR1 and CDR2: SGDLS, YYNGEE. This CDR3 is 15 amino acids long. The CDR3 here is CASSVGPGFGGELFF. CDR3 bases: TGTGCCAGCAGCGTAGGGCCAGGGTTCGGCGGGGAGCTGTTTTTT.

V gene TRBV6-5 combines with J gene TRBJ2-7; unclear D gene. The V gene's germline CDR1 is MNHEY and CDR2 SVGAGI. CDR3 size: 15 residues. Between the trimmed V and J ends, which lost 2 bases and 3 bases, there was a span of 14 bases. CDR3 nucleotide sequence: TGTGCCAGCAGTTACACCCGTGGGCCGGACTACGAGCAGTACTTC. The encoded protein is CASSYTRGPDYEQYF.

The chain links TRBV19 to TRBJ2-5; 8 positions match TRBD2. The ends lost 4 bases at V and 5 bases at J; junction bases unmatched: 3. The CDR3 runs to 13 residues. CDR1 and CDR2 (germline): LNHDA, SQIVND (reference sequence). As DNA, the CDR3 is TGTGCCAGTAGTAGCGGGGGGTGGGAGACCCAGTACTTC. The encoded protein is CASSSGGWETQYF.

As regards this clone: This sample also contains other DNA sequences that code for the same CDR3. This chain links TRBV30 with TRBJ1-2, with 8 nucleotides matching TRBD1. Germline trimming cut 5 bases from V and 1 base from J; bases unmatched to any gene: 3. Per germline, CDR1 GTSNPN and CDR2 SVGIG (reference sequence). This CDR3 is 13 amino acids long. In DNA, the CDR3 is TGTGCCTGGGGACAGGGTAGTAACTATGGCTACACCTTC. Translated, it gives CAWGQGSNYGYTF.

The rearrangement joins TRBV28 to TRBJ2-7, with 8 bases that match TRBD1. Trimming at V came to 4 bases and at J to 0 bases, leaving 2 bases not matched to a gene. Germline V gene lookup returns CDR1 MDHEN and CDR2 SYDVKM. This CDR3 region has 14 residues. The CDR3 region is CASSSGGFSYEQYF. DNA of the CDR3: TGTGCCAGCAGTTCAGGGGGCTTCTCCTACGAGCAGTACTTC.

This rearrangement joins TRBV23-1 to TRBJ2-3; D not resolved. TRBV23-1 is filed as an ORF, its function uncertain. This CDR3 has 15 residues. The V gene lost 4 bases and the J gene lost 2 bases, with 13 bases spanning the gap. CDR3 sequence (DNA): TGCGCCAGCAGTCCGAGGAAGAACTCCACAGATACGCAGTATTTT. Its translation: CASSPRKNSTDTQYF.

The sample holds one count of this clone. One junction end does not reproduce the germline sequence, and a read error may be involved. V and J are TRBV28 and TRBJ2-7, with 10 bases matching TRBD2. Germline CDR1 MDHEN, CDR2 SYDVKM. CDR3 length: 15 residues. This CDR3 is CASSLSGTSVYEQYF. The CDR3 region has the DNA TGTGCCAGCAGCTTATCCGGGACTAGCGTCTACGAGCAGTACTTC.

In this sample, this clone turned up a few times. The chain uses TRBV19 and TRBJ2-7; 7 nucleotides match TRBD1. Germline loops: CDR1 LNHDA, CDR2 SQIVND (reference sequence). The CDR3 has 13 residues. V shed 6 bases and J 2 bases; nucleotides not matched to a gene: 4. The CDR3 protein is CASRSTGTYEQYF. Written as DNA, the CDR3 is TGTGCCAGTAGGTCGACAGGGACCTACGAGCAGTACTTC.

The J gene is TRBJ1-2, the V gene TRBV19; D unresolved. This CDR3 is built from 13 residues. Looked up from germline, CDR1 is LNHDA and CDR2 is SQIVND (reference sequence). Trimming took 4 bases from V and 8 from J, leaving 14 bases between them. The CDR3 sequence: CASSKITDRGYTF. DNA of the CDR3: TGTGCCAGTAGTAAGATAACCGATCGGGGCTACACCTTC.

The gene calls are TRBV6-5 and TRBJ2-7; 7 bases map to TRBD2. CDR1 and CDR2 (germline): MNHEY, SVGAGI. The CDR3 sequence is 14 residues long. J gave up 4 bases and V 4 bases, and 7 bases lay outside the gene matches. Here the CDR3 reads CASSSPGGLYEQYF. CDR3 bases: TGTGCCAGCAGTTCACCGGGAGGACTTTACGAGCAGTACTTC.